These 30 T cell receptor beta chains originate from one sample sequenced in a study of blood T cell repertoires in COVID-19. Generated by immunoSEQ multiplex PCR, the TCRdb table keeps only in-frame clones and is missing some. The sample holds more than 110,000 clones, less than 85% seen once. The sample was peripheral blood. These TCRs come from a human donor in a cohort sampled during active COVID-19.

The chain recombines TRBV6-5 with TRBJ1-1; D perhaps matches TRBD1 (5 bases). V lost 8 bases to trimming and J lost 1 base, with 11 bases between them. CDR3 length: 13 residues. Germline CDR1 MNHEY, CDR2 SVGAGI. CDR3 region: CASRAGQNTEAFF. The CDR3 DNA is TGTGCCAGCCGGGCGGGGCAGAACACTGAAGCTTTCTTT.

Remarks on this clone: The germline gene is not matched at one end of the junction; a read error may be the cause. The CDR3 is CASSLSGGRADTQYF. The CDR3 region has the DNA TGTGCTAGCAGCTTATCGGGGGGCCGGGCAGATACGCAGTATTTT. The rearrangement links TRBV7-7 to TRBJ2-3; D is perhaps TRBD2 (7 bases). Per the germline V gene, CDR1 is SSHAT and CDR2 is FNYEAQ (reference sequence). This CDR3 is 15 amino acids long.

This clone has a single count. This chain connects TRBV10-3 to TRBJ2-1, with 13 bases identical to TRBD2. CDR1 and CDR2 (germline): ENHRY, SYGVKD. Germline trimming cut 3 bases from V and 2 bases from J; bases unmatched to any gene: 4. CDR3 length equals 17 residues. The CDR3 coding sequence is TGTGCCATCAGTGAAGGACTAGCGGGGGCCGCCTACAATGAGCAGTTCTTC. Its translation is CAISEGLAGAAYNEQFF.

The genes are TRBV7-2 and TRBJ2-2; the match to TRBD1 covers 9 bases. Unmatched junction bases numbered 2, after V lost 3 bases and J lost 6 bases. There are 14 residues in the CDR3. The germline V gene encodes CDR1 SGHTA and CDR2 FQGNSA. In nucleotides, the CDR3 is TGTGCCAGCAGCTTTCGACAGGGGGCCGGGGAGCTGTTTTTT. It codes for CASSFRQGAGELFF.

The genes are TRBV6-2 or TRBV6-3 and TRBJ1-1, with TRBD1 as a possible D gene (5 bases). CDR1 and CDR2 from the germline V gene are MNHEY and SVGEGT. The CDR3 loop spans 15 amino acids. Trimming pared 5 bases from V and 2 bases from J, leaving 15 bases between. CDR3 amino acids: CASSSPWGDNTEAFF. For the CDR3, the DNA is TGTGCCAGCAGTAGCCCCTGGGGGGATAACACTGAAGCTTTCTTT.

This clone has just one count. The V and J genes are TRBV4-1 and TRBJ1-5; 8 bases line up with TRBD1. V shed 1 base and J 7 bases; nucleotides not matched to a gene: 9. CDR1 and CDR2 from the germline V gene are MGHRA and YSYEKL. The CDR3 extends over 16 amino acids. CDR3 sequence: CASSQGSGQGVQPQHF. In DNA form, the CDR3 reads TGCGCCAGCAGCCAAGGGTCTGGACAGGGCGTACAGCCCCAGCATTTT.

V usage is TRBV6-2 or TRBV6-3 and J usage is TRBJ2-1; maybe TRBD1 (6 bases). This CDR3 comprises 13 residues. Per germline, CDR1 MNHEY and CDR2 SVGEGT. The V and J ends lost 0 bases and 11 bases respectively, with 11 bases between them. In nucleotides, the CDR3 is TGTGCCAGCAGTTACTCGGACAGTGGCCAGCAGTTCTTC. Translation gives CASSYSDSGQQFF.

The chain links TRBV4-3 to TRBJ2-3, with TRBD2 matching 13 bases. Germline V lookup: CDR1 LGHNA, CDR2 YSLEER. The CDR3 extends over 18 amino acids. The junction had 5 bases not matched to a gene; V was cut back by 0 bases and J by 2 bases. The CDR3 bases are TGCGCCAGCAGCCAAGATGGCGGGACTAGCGGGATCACAGATACGCAGTATTTT. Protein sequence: CASSQDGGTSGITDTQYF.

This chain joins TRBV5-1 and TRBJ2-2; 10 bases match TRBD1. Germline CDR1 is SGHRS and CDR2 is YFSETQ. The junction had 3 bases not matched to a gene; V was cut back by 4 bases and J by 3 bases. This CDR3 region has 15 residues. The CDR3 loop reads CASSQGQGHTGELFF. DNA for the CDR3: TGCGCCAGCAGCCAGGGACAGGGGCACACCGGGGAGCTGTTTTTT. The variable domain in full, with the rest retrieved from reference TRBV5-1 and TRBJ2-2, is KAGVTQTPRYLIKTRGQQVTLSCSPISGHRSVSWYQQTPGQGLQFLFEYFSETQRNKGNFPGRFSGRQFSNSRSEMNVSTLELGDSALYLCASSQGQGHTGELFFGEGSRLTVL.

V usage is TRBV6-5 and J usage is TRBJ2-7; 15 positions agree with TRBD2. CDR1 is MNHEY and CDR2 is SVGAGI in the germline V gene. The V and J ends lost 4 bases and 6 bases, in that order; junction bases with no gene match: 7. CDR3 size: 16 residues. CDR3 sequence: CASSSAGLAGGREQYF. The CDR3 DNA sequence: TGTGCCAGCAGTTCCGCAGGACTAGCGGGGGGGCGCGAGCAGTACTTC.

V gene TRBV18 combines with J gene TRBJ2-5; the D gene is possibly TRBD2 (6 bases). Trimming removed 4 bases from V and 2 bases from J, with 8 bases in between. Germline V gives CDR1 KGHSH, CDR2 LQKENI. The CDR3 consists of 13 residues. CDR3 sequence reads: CASSLRGQETQYF. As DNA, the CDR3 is TGTGCCAGCTCACTCCGGGGGCAAGAGACCCAGTACTTC.

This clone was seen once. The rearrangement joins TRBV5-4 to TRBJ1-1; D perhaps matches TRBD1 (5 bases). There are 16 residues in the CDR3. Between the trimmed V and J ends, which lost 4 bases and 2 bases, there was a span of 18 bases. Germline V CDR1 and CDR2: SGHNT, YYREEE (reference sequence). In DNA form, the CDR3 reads TGTGCCAGCAGCCTCAGACAGAGCCTCTCTAACACTGAAGCTTTCTTT. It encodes CASSLRQSLSNTEAFF.

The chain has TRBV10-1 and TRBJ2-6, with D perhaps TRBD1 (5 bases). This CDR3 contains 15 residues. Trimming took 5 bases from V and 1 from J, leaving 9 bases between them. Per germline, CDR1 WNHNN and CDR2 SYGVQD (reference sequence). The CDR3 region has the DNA TGCGCCAGCAGTTCCCGGACATCTGGGGCCAACGTCCTGACTTTC. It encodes CASSSRTSGANVLTF.

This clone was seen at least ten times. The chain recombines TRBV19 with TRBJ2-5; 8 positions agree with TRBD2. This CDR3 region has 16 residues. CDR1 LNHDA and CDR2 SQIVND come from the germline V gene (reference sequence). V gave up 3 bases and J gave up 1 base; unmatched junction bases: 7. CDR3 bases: TGTGCCAGTAGTATCAGGGTGGCGGGGGGCCAAGAGACCCAGTACTTC. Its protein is CASSIRVAGGQETQYF.

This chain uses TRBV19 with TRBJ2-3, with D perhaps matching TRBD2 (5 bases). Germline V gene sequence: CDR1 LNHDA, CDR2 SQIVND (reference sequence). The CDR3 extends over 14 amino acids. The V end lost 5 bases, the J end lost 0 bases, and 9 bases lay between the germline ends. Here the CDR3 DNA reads TGTGCCAGTAGTTCGGGGTTGAGCACAGATACGCAGTATTTT. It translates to CASSSGLSTDTQYF.

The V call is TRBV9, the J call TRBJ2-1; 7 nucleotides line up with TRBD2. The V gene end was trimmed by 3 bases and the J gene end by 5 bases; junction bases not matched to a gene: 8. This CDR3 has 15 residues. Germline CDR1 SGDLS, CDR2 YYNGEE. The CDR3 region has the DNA TGTGCCAGCAGCGCCAATTTACTAGCGAACAATGAGCAGTTCTTC. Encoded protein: CASSANLLANNEQFF.

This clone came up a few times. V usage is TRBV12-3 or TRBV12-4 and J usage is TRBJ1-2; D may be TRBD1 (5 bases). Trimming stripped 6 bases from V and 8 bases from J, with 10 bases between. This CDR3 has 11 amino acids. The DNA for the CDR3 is TGTGCCAGCAGGGGGAGGGGAGGCTACACCTTC. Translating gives CASRGRGGYTF.

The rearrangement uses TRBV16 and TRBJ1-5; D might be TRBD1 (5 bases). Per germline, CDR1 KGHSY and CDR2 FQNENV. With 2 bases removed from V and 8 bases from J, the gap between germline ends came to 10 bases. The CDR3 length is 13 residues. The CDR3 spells CASSQQGGEPQHF. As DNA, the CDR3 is TGTGCCAGCAGCCAACAGGGTGGGGAGCCCCAGCATTTT.

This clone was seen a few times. CDR3 residues: CASSSPWEETQYF. CDR3 nucleotide sequence: TGTGCCAGCAGCTCGCCCTGGGAGGAGACCCAGTACTTC. J is TRBJ2-5 and V is TRBV11-3, with D perhaps TRBD2 (5 bases). CDR1 SGHNT and CDR2 YENEEA come from the germline V gene. This CDR3 contains 13 residues. Trimming took off 4 bases at V and 5 bases at J, with 11 bases between the two ends.

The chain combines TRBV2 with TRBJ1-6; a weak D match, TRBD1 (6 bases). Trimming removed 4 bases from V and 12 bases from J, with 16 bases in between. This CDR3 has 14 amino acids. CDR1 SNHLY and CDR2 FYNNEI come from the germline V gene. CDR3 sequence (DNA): TGTGCCAGCAGTGCCGTCACAGGGATCGGACCCCTCCACTTT. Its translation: CASSAVTGIGPLHF.

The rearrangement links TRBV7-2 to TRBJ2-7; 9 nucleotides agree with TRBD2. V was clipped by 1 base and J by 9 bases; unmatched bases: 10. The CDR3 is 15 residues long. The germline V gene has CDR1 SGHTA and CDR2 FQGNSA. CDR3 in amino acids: CASSLGVRGGRAQYF. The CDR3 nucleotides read TGTGCCAGCAGCTTAGGAGTGCGGGGGGGCCGGGCGCAGTACTTC.

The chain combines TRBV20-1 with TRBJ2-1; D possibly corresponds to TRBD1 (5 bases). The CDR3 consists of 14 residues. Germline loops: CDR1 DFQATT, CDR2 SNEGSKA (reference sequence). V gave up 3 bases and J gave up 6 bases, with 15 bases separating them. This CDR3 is CSASKGIVSNEQFF. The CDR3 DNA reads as TGCAGTGCTAGTAAGGGGATCGTCTCCAATGAGCAGTTCTTC.

CDR3 residues: CASGREEAGELFF. For the CDR3, the DNA is TGTGCCAGTGGGAGGGAGGAGGCCGGGGAGCTGTTTTTT. The chain uses TRBV19 and TRBJ2-2; 7 bases are a match to TRBD2. The CDR3 loop spans 13 amino acids. CDR1 LNHDA and CDR2 SQIVND come from the germline V gene (reference sequence). J lost 6 bases, V lost 8 bases, and 6 bases had no gene match.

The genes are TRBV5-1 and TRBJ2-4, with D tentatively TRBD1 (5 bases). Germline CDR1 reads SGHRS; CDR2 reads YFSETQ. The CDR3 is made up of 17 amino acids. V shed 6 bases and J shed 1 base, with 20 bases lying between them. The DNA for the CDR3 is TGCGCCAGCAACCCGGGTCTCATACCAGGGGCCAAAAACATTCAGTACTTC. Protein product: CASNPGLIPGAKNIQYF.

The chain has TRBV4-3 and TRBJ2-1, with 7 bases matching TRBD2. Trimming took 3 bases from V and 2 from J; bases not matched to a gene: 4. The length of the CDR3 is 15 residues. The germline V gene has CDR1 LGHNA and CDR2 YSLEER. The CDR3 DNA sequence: TGCGCCAGCAGCCAGGAAGCGGGGCCCTACAATGAGCAGTTCTTC. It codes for CASSQEAGPYNEQFF.

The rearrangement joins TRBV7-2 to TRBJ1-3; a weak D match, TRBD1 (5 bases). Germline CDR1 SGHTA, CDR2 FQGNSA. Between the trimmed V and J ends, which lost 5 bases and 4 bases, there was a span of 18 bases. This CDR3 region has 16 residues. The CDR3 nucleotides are TGTGCCAGCAGCCCAAGGTGGAGGGGTGGCGGAAACACCATATATTTT. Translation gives CASSPRWRGGGNTIYF. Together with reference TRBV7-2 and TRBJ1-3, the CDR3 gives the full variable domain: GAGVSQSPSNKVTEKGKDVELRCDPISGHTALYWYRQSLGQGLEFLIYFQGNSAPDKSGLPSDRFSAERTGGSVSTLTIQRTQQEDSAVYLCASSPRWRGGGNTIYFGEGSWLTVV.

The chain's CDR3 is CASSPGLAGGPKFF. The DNA for the CDR3 is TGTGCCAGCAGCCCCGGACTAGCGGGGGGGCCCAAGTTCTTC. This rearrangement joins TRBV7-3 to TRBJ2-1; 15 nucleotides agree with TRBD2. The CDR3 totals 14 residues. The germline CDR1 and CDR2 sequences are SGHTA and FQGTGA. V gave up 5 bases and J gave up 14 bases; unmatched junction bases: 7.

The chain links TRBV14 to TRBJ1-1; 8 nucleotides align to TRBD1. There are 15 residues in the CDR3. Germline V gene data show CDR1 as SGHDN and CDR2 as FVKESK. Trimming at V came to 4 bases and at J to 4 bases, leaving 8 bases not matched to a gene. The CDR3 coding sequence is TGTGCCAGCAGCCCCACTCAGGGGGCTTTCACTGAAGCTTTCTTT. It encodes CASSPTQGAFTEAFF.

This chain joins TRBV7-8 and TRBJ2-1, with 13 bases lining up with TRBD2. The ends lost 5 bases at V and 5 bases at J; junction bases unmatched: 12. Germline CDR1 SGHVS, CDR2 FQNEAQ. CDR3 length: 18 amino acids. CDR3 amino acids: CASSRFRTSGGRNNEQFF. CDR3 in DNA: TGTGCCAGCAGCCGCTTTAGGACTAGCGGGGGACGGAACAATGAGCAGTTCTTC.

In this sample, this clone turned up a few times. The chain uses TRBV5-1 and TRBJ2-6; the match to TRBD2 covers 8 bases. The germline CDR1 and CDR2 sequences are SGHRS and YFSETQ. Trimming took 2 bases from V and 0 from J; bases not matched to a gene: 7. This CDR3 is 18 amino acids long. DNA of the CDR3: TGCGCCAGCAGCTTTAGGCGCGGGGGGCCCTCTGGGGCCAACGTCCTGACTTTC. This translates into CASSFRRGGPSGANVLTF.